This TCR beta chain was recovered during a study of blood T cell repertoires in COVID-19. TCRdb's copy holds only in-frame clones and misses some; the assay was immunoSEQ multiplex PCR. The repertoire includes some 81,000 clones, 90% to 95% of them detected once, and about 4.1% sits in the top ten. This CDR3 is 14 amino acids long. Germline CDR1 MDHEN, CDR2 SYDVKM. J gave up 5 bases and V 5 bases, and 4 bases lay outside the gene matches. Specimen: peripheral blood. This chain links TRBV28 with TRBJ2-3; 10 nucleotides match TRBD1. The receptor was derived from a human donor with active COVID-19. The donor label of this sample is uncertain. The CDR3: CASSKTGGRDTQYF. DNA of the CDR3: TGTGCCAGCAGTAAGACAGGGGGCAGAGATACGCAGTATTTT.